This T cell receptor (beta chain) is from a study of patients and donors after allogeneic stem cell transplantation. This clonotype has a handful of counts. The CDR3 has 15 residues. The germline CDR1 and CDR2 sequences are LGHNA and YSLEER. Unmatched junction bases numbered 4, after V lost 0 bases and J lost 3 bases. TCRdb ran MiXCR on the RT-PCR reads and lists one entry per CDR3 protein. The table has about a million distinct CDR3 sequences, 15% to 20% seen once. Sequencing used blood, either unsorted or a sorted T cell fraction (not recorded which). The sequence derives from a human donor who was either an allogeneic HSCT recipient or a stem cell or donor lymphocyte infusion donor (not recorded which). It is not recorded whose cells these are; they may come from a transplant donor. The chain joins TRBV4-3 to TRBJ1-1, with 7 nucleotides matching TRBD1. Here the CDR3 reads CASSQDLGTDTEAFF. Here the CDR3 DNA reads TGCGCCAGCAGCCAAGATTTAGGGACAGACACTGAAGCTTTCTTT.